Listed here are 21 T cell receptor beta chains from one sample, sequenced in a study of cytomegalovirus exposure and HLA in healthy donors. Data came from immunoSEQ multiplex PCR; TCRdb stores just in-frame clones and leaves some out. The sample holds some 160,000 clones, more than 70% seen once. Sequencing was done on a sample of PBMCs. These receptors all stem from a man between 18 and 29 years old in good health and CMV-seronegative.

This clone was found once. The rearrangement links TRBV27 to TRBJ2-2; TRBD2 is a possible D gene (6 bases). V lost 7 bases and J 0 bases, leaving 15 bases between the germline ends. Germline V CDR1 and CDR2: MNHEY, SMNVEV (reference sequence). The CDR3 totals 16 residues. The CDR3 bases are TGTGCCAGCACCGCAGCGGGCCCCGCGAACACCGGGGAGCTGTTTTTT. This codes for CASTAAGPANTGELFF.

This clone has a single count. This chain joins TRBV5-1 and TRBJ1-5; 12 bases agree with TRBD1. Germline loops: CDR1 SGHRS, CDR2 YFSETQ. The ends lost 0 bases at V and 7 bases at J; junction bases unmatched: 5. CDR3 length: 16 amino acids. The CDR3 spells CASSLAGTGGSQPQHF. Here the CDR3 DNA reads TGCGCCAGCAGCTTGGCCGGGACAGGGGGCAGCCAGCCCCAGCATTTT.

Regarding this clone: Sequence at one end of the junction differs from germline and may be a read error. The chain's CDR3 is CASSLADRKERSQPQHF. Here the CDR3 DNA reads TGTGCTAGCAGCTTAGCCGACAGGAAGGAGAGGAGTCAGCCCCAGCATTTT. The gene calls are TRBV7-7 and TRBJ1-5; possibly TRBD1 for D (6 bases). Germline V gene lookup returns CDR1 SSHAT and CDR2 FNYEAQ (reference sequence). The CDR3 totals 17 residues.

This chain joins TRBV18 and TRBJ1-5; D not resolved. Per the germline V gene, CDR1 is KGHSH and CDR2 is LQKENI. CDR3 length: 14 residues. Trimming removed 4 bases at V and 0 bases at J, with 7 bases between. The CDR3 protein is CASSRRDSNQPQHF. CDR3 nucleotide sequence: TGTGCCAGCTCACGTCGGGATAGCAATCAGCCCCAGCATTTT.

The sample holds a few counts of this clone. The chain links TRBV5-6 to TRBJ2-7; D perhaps matches TRBD1 (6 bases). CDR1 and CDR2 from the germline V gene are SGHDT and YYEEEE. Trimming pared 6 bases from V and 6 bases from J, leaving 22 bases between. The CDR3 loop spans 15 amino acids. CDR3 DNA sequence: TGTGCCAGCACCAAGACCGGGACAAGTAGTATCGAGCAGTACGTC. It codes for CASTKTGTSSIEQYV.

The rearrangement joins TRBV5-4 to TRBJ1-2; 7 bases are shared with TRBD1. The J segment lost 5 bases and the V segment lost 0 bases, leaving 7 bases of the junction unmatched. CDR3 length: 15 amino acids. The germline CDR1 and CDR2 sequences are SGHNT and YYREEE (reference sequence). The CDR3 nucleotides are TGTGCCAGCAGCTTGGTGGGAGCAGGGGGATATGGCTACACCTTC. Amino acid sequence: CASSLVGAGGYGYTF.

V gene TRBV6-1 combines with J gene TRBJ1-4, with 10 bases lining up with TRBD1. Germline CDR1 and CDR2: MNHNS and SASEGT. Trimming removed 7 bases from V and 8 bases from J; junction bases left unmatched: 4. The CDR3 contains 13 residues. The CDR3: CASKRQGAEKLFF. In DNA form, the CDR3 reads TGTGCCAGCAAAAGACAGGGGGCGGAAAAACTGTTTTTT.

CDR3: CASSFPPTGILYEQYV. The CDR3 DNA is TGTGCCAGCAGTTTTCCACCGACAGGGATTTTGTACGAGCAGTACGTC. J is TRBJ2-7 and V is TRBV28; 7 positions agree with TRBD1. CDR3 length: 16 amino acids. CDR1 and CDR2 from the germline V gene are MDHEN and SYDVKM. After removal of 3 bases from V and 4 bases from J, the junction contained 12 bases not matched to a gene.

The V call is TRBV10-1, the J call TRBJ1-6; 7 nucleotides align to TRBD1. The CDR3 consists of 20 residues. Germline-derived CDR1 and CDR2 are WNHNN and SYGVQD (reference sequence). V lost 2 bases and J lost 3; bases outside the gene matches: 16. CDR3 DNA: TGCGCCAGCAGTGAGCCTCTTGAGGACAGGCTAGTTTACTATAATTCACCCCTCCACTTT. Protein product: CASSEPLEDRLVYYNSPLHF.

The gene calls are TRBV28 and TRBJ1-2; TRBD1 matches 9 bases. Per germline, CDR1 MDHEN and CDR2 SYDVKM. The CDR3 is 14 residues long. V lost 3 bases and J lost 7; bases outside the gene matches: 6. The CDR3 DNA is TGTGCCAGCAGTTTGTCGACAGGGGGTTCTGGCTACACCTTC. Residues: CASSLSTGGSGYTF.

This clone was detected only a few times. This sequence joins TRBV19 and TRBJ1-2; D perhaps matches TRBD1 (6 bases). Germline V CDR1 and CDR2: LNHDA, SQIVND (reference sequence). The CDR3 loop spans 13 amino acids. V was pared by 4 bases and J by 5 bases, with 11 bases between. This CDR3 reads CASSTGQQYGYTF. The CDR3 region has the DNA TGTGCCAGTAGTACTGGACAGCAATATGGCTACACCTTC.

The chain is built from TRBV19 and TRBJ1-4; 7 nucleotides line up with TRBD1. The CDR3 has 15 amino acids. Trimming at V came to 3 bases and at J to 4 bases, leaving 5 bases not matched to a gene. Germline V gene data show CDR1 as LNHDA and CDR2 as SQIVND (reference sequence). In nucleotides, the CDR3 is TGTGCCAGTAGTATCCCGACAGGGATTAATGAAAAACTGTTTTTT. Translating it yields CASSIPTGINEKLFF.

CDR3 sequence reads: CASSLFSTDTQYF. CDR3 bases: TGCGCCAGCAGCTTATTTAGTACAGATACGCAGTATTTT. V is TRBV5-1 and J is TRBJ2-3; D not certain. Trimming shortened V by 2 bases and J by 3 bases, and 7 bases separated the two germline ends. There are 13 residues in the CDR3. Germline loops: CDR1 SGHRS, CDR2 YFSETQ.

V usage is TRBV28 and J usage is TRBJ1-1; D may be TRBD1 (6 bases). CDR1 is MDHEN, CDR2 SYDVKM, per germline. V lost 6 bases and J 11 bases, leaving 37 bases between the germline ends. This CDR3 comprises 19 residues. The CDR3 DNA follows: TGTGCCAGCAGAACATTATACAGGGATGGCGGCGGGGGTGCAGGCTCGGCTTTCTTT. Amino acids: CASRTLYRDGGGGAGSAFF.

V usage is TRBV29-1 and J usage is TRBJ1-2; D is perhaps TRBD1 (6 bases). The CDR3 runs to 13 residues. V gave up 2 bases and J gave up 3 bases, with 10 bases separating them. Germline lookup yields CDR1 SQVTM and CDR2 ANQGSEA. DNA for the CDR3: TGCAGCGTTGAAACAGGGACGGACTATGGCTACACCTTC. It translates to CSVETGTDYGYTF.

This clone was counted between two and nine times. The gene calls are TRBV28 and TRBJ1-3; D is uncertain. There are 11 residues in the CDR3. Trimming removed 8 bases from V and 3 bases from J, with 5 bases in between. The germline V gene has CDR1 MDHEN and CDR2 SYDVKM. The DNA of the CDR3 is TGTGCCAGCTGGCTTGGAAACACCATATATTTT. Encoded protein: CASWLGNTIYF.

This rearrangement joins TRBV5-1 to TRBJ2-2; 8 nucleotides align to TRBD2. CDR3 length: 16 amino acids. Germline V lookup: CDR1 SGHRS, CDR2 YFSETQ. V lost 0 bases to trimming and J lost 3 bases; unmatched junction nucleotides: 4. CDR3 nucleotide sequence: TGCGCCAGCAGCTTGGCCTCGGGAGGGGACACCGGGGAGCTGTTTTTT. Amino acids: CASSLASGGDTGELFF.

This clone was counted only a few times. This chain uses TRBV7-9 with TRBJ1-1; a possible D gene is TRBD1 (6 bases). This CDR3 contains 15 residues. V was clipped by 3 bases and J by 8 bases, with 19 bases between them. Germline V gives CDR1 SEHNR, CDR2 FQNEAQ (reference sequence). CDR3 in DNA: TGTGCCAGCAGCTTCCCCATACAGGGAGATGAAGAAGCTTTCTTT. Translating it yields CASSFPIQGDEEAFF.

The chain employs TRBV5-1 and TRBJ1-1, with a possible D match to TRBD1 (6 bases). The CDR3 spans 14 residues. V was pared by 2 bases and J by 3 bases, with 11 bases between. The germline gives CDR1 SGHRS, CDR2 YFSETQ. CDR3 sequence reads: CASSLQGWDTEAFF. The CDR3 nucleotides are TGCGCCAGCAGCTTACAGGGTTGGGACACTGAAGCTTTCTTT.

This chain joins TRBV5-1 and TRBJ1-1; unclear D gene. The CDR3 has 12 residues. The germline CDR1 and CDR2 sequences are SGHRS and YFSETQ. The V gene lost 2 bases and the J gene lost 0 bases, with 2 bases spanning the gap. CDR3 protein: CASSFMNTEAFF. In DNA form, the CDR3 reads TGCGCCAGCAGCTTTATGAACACTGAAGCTTTCTTT.

This clone was detected only a few times. The V gene is TRBV6-1, the J gene TRBJ2-1; possibly TRBD2 for D (5 bases). Germline V gene lookup returns CDR1 MNHNS and CDR2 SASEGT. The CDR3 contains 18 residues. Trimming stripped 0 bases from V and 6 bases from J, with 21 bases between. In DNA form, the CDR3 reads TGTGCCAGCAGTGAAGCGACACAGTCTTCGTGGGAGACCAATGAGCAGTTCTTC. It yields the protein CASSEATQSSWETNEQFF.